This T cell receptor beta chain came from a study of Graves' ophthalmopathy and Graves' hyperthyroidism. There are many counts of this clonotype. RNA served as the template for amplifying TCR beta CDR3 regions. HTBI primers were employed in first-round RT-PCR, then a second-round multiplex PCR followed. TCRdb processed the multiplex PCR reads anew with MiXCR; each CDR3 protein has one entry. The sample has 360,000 or so distinct CDR3 sequences, approximately 20% seen once. Germline values: CDR1 SGHRS, CDR2 YFSETQ. There are 12 residues in the CDR3. V dropped 6 bases and J dropped 1 base, with 8 bases sitting between them. CAS ≥3, NOSPECS ≥4, moderate-to-severe activity and duration under 3 months marked donors with ophthalmopathy. Certain patients, namely those with other autoimmune diseases, uncontrolled infections, pregnancy or lactation, were excluded.

The sequenced sample consisted of peripheral blood. The chain carries TRBV5-1 and TRBJ2-7, with D possibly being TRBD1 (5 bases). This sequence was found in a woman younger than 30 with Graves' ophthalmopathy. The CDR3 region is CASTTDSYEQYF. The CDR3 nucleotides read TGCGCCAGCACGACAGATTCCTACGAGCAGTACTTC.